The 30 T cell receptor beta chains listed next were all sequenced from one sample in a study of tumor-infiltrating lymphocytes in primary liver carcinoma. Constant-region priming of roughly 0.45 ug total RNA yielded TCR beta cDNA. ARM-PCR was slightly modified, and three nested multiplex PCR rounds with it gave rise to the TCR beta libraries. Primers for the first two PCR rounds were TRBV1-TRBV30 forward primers and a C-beta reverse primer (roughly 10 cycles per round). TCRdb independently ran MiXCR on the multiplex PCR reads; one entry per CDR3 protein. The table has about 99,000 distinct CDR3 sequences, more than 65% seen once. Investigators took RNA and DNA out together from about 20-30 mg of unsorted bulk tissue. The source material was liver tumor tissue from sampling region 5. Subset described: tumor region T5, tumor centre. Source of these receptors: a woman aged 55 to 70 with primary liver carcinoma and hepatitis B virus infection.

The sample holds a few counts of this clonotype. The V gene is TRBV19, the J gene TRBJ2-5; 7 bases line up with TRBD2. After removal of 5 bases from V and 1 base from J, the junction contained 10 bases not matched to a gene. Germline assignment: CDR1 LNHDA and CDR2 SQIVND (reference sequence). The CDR3 covers 16 residues. The CDR3 region is CASSHNGLVPQETQYF. The CDR3 region has the DNA TGTGCCAGTAGTCACAATGGACTAGTTCCCCAAGAGACCCAGTACTTC.

This clonotype came up once. One end of the junction is discordant with germline, which a read error may explain. This sequence joins TRBV4-1 and TRBJ2-5, with 8 bases aligning to TRBD2. There are 17 residues in the CDR3. CDR1 MGHRA and CDR2 YSYEKL come from the germline V gene. CDR3 bases: TGCGCCAGCAGTCAAGTAATCGGGAGGGCTGGTTTTGAGACTCAGTACTTC. Amino acid sequence: CASSQVIGRAGFETQYF.

As for this clonotype: One end of the junction is discordant with germline, which a read error may explain. This sequence joins TRBV12-3 or TRBV12-4 and TRBJ2-1, with 11 bases aligning to TRBD2. The CDR3 covers 15 residues. DNA of the CDR3: TGTGACAGCTTGAGACTAGCGGGAATCTACAATGAGCAGTCCTTC. Residues: CDSLRLAGIYNEQSF.

About this clonotype itself: At one boundary the junction diverges from the germline segment, which might be a read error. The J gene is TRBJ1-1, the V gene TRBV10-3; D unclear. This CDR3 is 17 amino acids long. The germline V gene has CDR1 ENHRY and CDR2 SYGVKD. The DNA for the CDR3 is TGTGCCATCAGTGTCCGGGGATTTGAGGGAGCGAACACTAAAGCTTTCTTT. This gives the protein CAISVRGFEGANTKAFF.

This clonotype is labeled medium-sized. The chain joins TRBV29-1 to TRBJ1-4; TRBD1 agrees at 9 bases. The CDR3 has 13 amino acids. The V gene end was trimmed by 7 bases and the J gene end by 4 bases; junction bases not matched to a gene: 4. The germline gives CDR1 SQVTM, CDR2 ANQGSEA. The CDR3 DNA follows: TGCAGCGGTATGACAGGGGGTAATGAAAAACTGTTTTTT. Residues: CSGMTGGNEKLFF.

This clonotype was detected only a few times. Relative to the germline gene, one junction end is altered; a read error may explain this. The chain recombines TRBV12-3 or TRBV12-4 with TRBJ2-2, with 10 nucleotides matching TRBD2. The CDR3 extends over 15 amino acids. CDR3 in DNA: TGTACCAGTAGTTCTGGACTAGCGGTCACCGGGGAGCTGTTTTTT. Encoded protein: CTSSSGLAVTGELFF.

This clonotype came up many times. The genes are TRBV4-1 and TRBJ2-5, with TRBD1 matching 7 bases. Germline V gene data show CDR1 as MGHRA and CDR2 as YSYEKL. Germline trimming cut 3 bases from V and 1 base from J; bases unmatched to any gene: 8. The CDR3 is 16 residues long. In DNA form, the CDR3 reads TGCGCCAGCAGCCACTCGGGACAGCGTAGCCAAGAGACCCAGTACTTC. Protein: CASSHSGQRSQETQYF.

On this clonotype itself: A junction boundary mismatches the germline segment, possibly from a read error. The chain employs TRBV29-1 and TRBJ2-5, with 7 nucleotides matching TRBD2. CDR1 is SQVTM and CDR2 is ANQGSEA in the germline V gene. This CDR3 is 13 amino acids long. CDR3 sequence: CSGGGLLQESQYF. The CDR3 DNA sequence: TGCAGCGGCGGGGGACTATTACAAGAGAGCCAGTACTTC. The full variable domain, with the rest looked up from reference TRBV29-1 and TRBJ2-5, is SAVISQKPSRDICQRGTSLTIQCQVDSQVTMMFWYRQQPGQSLTLIATANQGSEATYESGFVIDKFPISRPNLTFSTLTVSNMSPEDSSIYLCSGGGLLQESQYFGPGTRLLVL.

The V call is TRBV7-9, the J call TRBJ2-5, with 10 bases identical to TRBD2. Germline V gene sequence: CDR1 SEHNR, CDR2 FQNEAQ (reference sequence). Trimming removed 7 bases from V and 5 bases from J; junction bases left unmatched: 19. There are 18 residues in the CDR3. For the CDR3, the DNA is TGTGCCAGCAACCCCAATTTGGGTGCTAGCGGGAGTCTTGAGACCCAGTACTTC. As protein: CASNPNLGASGSLETQYF.

A word on this clonotype: The CDR3 does not close with the conserved phenylalanine or tryptophan, likely indicating a read error. The CDR3 DNA reads TGTGACAGCAGTTTGACGGTAAGGTCGCACGAGCAGTACTTG. Its translation is CDSSLTVRSHEQYL. The chain links TRBV28 to TRBJ2-7; D is unclear. Per germline, CDR1 MDHEN and CDR2 SYDVKM. The CDR3 extends over 14 amino acids.

This clonotype occurred once. Compared with germline, one end of the junction differs, possibly owing to a read error. The chain joins TRBV29-1 to TRBJ1-2, with D possibly matching TRBD1 (5 bases). CDR1 is SQVTM and CDR2 is ANQGSEA in the germline V gene. The CDR3 is 14 amino acids. DNA of the CDR3: TGCGGCGTTGCCCTGGGGACGGGCGCTCGCAGCTACACCTTC. Amino acids: CGVALGTGARSYTF.

On this clonotype itself: Given the absence of the conserved phenylalanine or tryptophan at the CDR3 end, a read error is likely. The DNA is omitted, as the CDR3 cannot be located on it reliably, and the CDR3 follows TCRdb's listing. The chain has TRBV12-3 or TRBV12-4 and TRBJ1-1; TRBD1 reflects the table's D call only, with no check against the DNA. Both ends counted, the CDR3 spans 13 residues. The CDR3 region is CASSLGQGAMASS.

Ten or more counts support this clonotype. The chain employs TRBV10-3 and TRBJ2-7, with D tentatively TRBD1 (6 bases). Germline assignment: CDR1 ENHRY and CDR2 SYGVKD. The CDR3 length is 12 residues. The germline V and J ends were trimmed by 11 bases and 2 bases, with 13 bases remaining between them. CDR3 in DNA: TGTGCCCCTGGGACACCAACCTACGAGCAGTACTTC. Its translation is CAPGTPTYEQYF.

For this clonotype: Relative to the germline gene, one junction end is altered; a read error may explain this. The chain is built from TRBV5-5 and TRBJ2-1, with 8 nucleotides matching TRBD2. This CDR3 is built from 17 residues. Germline loops: CDR1 SGHKS, CDR2 YYEKEE (reference sequence). DNA for the CDR3: TGTGCCAACAGCCGACTCATACTAGCGGAAGGGACCAATGAGCAGTTCTTC. Its protein product is CANSRLILAEGTNEQFF.

The chain is built from TRBV7-3 and TRBJ1-5; 8 bases are a match to TRBD1. The CDR3 is 19 amino acids. With V trimmed by 5 bases and J by 0 bases, 15 bases remained unmatched. Germline V gene sequence: CDR1 SGHTA, CDR2 FQGTGA. This CDR3 is CASSPRKRTGISSNQPQHF. CDR3 nucleotide sequence: TGTGCCAGCAGCCCTAGGAAGCGGACAGGGATAAGTAGCAATCAGCCCCAGCATTTT. Combining the CDR3 with reference TRBV7-3 and TRBJ1-5 gives the whole variable domain GAGVSQTPSNKVTEKGKYVELRCDPISGHTALYWYRQSLGQGPEFLIYFQGTGAADDSGLPNDRFFAVRPEGSVSTLKIQRTERGDSAVYLCASSPRKRTGISSNQPQHFGDGTRLSIL.

A note on this clonotype: A read error is possible here, since a much larger clone lies one base away. This chain uses TRBV12-3 or TRBV12-4 with TRBJ1-2; 7 positions agree with TRBD1. This CDR3 contains 14 residues. After removal of 6 bases from V and 3 bases from J, the junction contained 7 bases not matched to a gene. As DNA, the CDR3 is TGTGCCAGCAGCCGGGACAGCGCTGACTATGGCTACACCTTC. As protein: CASSRDSADYGYTF.

This clonotype was detected a few times. The chain combines TRBV7-9 with TRBJ1-6; maybe TRBD1 (5 bases). The CDR3 is 14 residues long. The V end lost 5 bases, the J end lost 8 bases, and 13 bases lay between the germline ends. The germline gives CDR1 SEHNR, CDR2 FQNEAQ (reference sequence). As DNA, the CDR3 is TGTGCCAGCAGCCTGACAGCGGTGGATTCACCCCTCCACTTT. Its translation: CASSLTAVDSPLHF. The whole variable domain, remainder taken from reference TRBV7-9 and TRBJ1-6, is DTGVSQNPRHKITKRGQNVTFRCDPISEHNRLYWYRQTLGQGPEFLTYFQNEAQLEKSRLLSDRFSAERPKGSFSTLEIQRTEQGDSAMYLCASSLTAVDSPLHFGNGTRLTVT.

This clonotype was observed a few times. The V call is TRBV20-1, the J call TRBJ2-7, with 9 nucleotides matching TRBD1. CDR1 DFQATT and CDR2 SNEGSKA come from the germline V gene (reference sequence). This CDR3 is 16 amino acids long. Trimming took 0 bases from V and 1 from J; bases not matched to a gene: 7. The CDR3 DNA is TGCAGTGCTAGAGATTTTACAGGGGGCGCTTCCTACGAGCAGTACTTC. Its translation is CSARDFTGGASYEQYF.

DNA of the CDR3: TGTGCCAGCGGTCCCCCGAGAGGTTCTAGCACAGATACGCAGTATTTT. Its translation: CASGPPRGSSTDTQYF. The chain joins TRBV12-3 or TRBV12-4 to TRBJ2-3; D is unresolved. CDR3 length: 16 residues. The V and J ends lost 8 bases and 0 bases respectively, with 18 bases between them.

This clonotype occurred once. A much larger clone lies a single base off, so this may be a read error. The chain couples TRBV14 to TRBJ2-1; D is uncertain. The CDR3 extends over 14 amino acids. The germline CDR1 and CDR2 sequences are SGHDN and FVKESK. The CDR3 DNA reads TGTGCCAGCAGCCTGTATACTCGCTACAATGAGCAGTCCTTC. Translated: CASSLYTRYNEQSF.

A word on this clonotype: The junction differs from germline at one of its ends, possibly a read error. The rearrangement uses TRBV20-1 and TRBJ2-7; the match to TRBD2 covers 15 bases. Germline loops: CDR1 DFQATT, CDR2 SNEGSKA (reference sequence). This CDR3 comprises 15 residues. The CDR3 reads CSAKAGTSGRHKQYF. CDR3 DNA: TGTAGTGCTAAGGCCGGGACTAGCGGGAGGCACAAGCAGTACTTC.

Comment on this clonotype: A much more abundant neighbour one base away suggests this may be a read error. CDR3 in DNA: TGTGCCATCAGCTCTAGCAGATCGTACGAGCAGTACTTC. This sequence encodes CAISSSRSYEQYF. The J gene is TRBJ2-7, the V gene TRBV10-3, with D perhaps TRBD2 (5 bases). This CDR3 is built from 13 residues. Germline-derived CDR1 and CDR2 are ENHRY and SYGVKD. Trimming cost V 6 bases and J 4 bases, with 13 bases left between them.

The chain is built from TRBV11-2 and TRBJ2-2, with TRBD2 identical over 14 bases. The CDR3 contains 18 residues. The germline CDR1 and CDR2 sequences are SGHAT and FQNNGV. The CDR3 sequence is CVSSLWVGTSGGPGELFF. CDR3 DNA: TGTGTTAGCAGCTTATGGGTGGGGACTAGCGGGGGCCCCGGGGAGCTGTTTTTT.

With respect to this clonotype: A much more abundant neighbour one base away suggests this may be a read error. J is TRBJ2-3 and V is TRBV12-3 or TRBV12-4, with 9 bases aligning to TRBD2. The CDR3 runs to 15 residues. CDR3 nucleotides: TGTGTCAGCAGTTATATAGCGGGAGCGGGAGATACGCAGTATTTT. Amino acid sequence: CVSSYIAGAGDTQYF.

In the case of this clonotype: A junction boundary mismatches the germline segment, possibly from a read error. The chain uses TRBV6-5 and TRBJ1-4, with 7 nucleotides matching TRBD1. Germline-derived CDR1 and CDR2 are MNHEY and SVGAGI. This CDR3 comprises 16 residues. In DNA form, the CDR3 reads TGTACCAGCAGCCGACAGGACCGGGACAGTTCAGAAAAACTGTTTTTT. This codes for CTSSRQDRDSSEKLFF.

The chain carries TRBV6-6 and TRBJ2-7, with 11 nucleotides matching TRBD2. This CDR3 has 18 residues. CDR1 MNHNY and CDR2 SVGAGI come from the germline V gene (reference sequence). Trimming at V came to 10 bases and at J to 2 bases, leaving 19 bases not matched to a gene. CDR3 in amino acids: CANSPSSLSGRATYEQYF. CDR3 nucleotide sequence: TGTGCCAACTCCCCAAGTAGTCTTAGCGGGAGGGCCACCTACGAGCAGTACTTC.

Comments on this clonotype: This clone may be a read error of a much larger clone one base away. V usage is TRBV2 and J usage is TRBJ2-7, with D perhaps matching TRBD2 (6 bases). The CDR3 totals 12 residues. V lost 7 bases to trimming and J lost 6 bases, with 13 bases between them. CDR1 and CDR2 from the germline V gene are SNHLY and FYNNEI. The DNA of the CDR3 is TGTGCCAGCAAGTGGGAGGCTGGCGAGCAGTACTTC. Translated: CASKWEAGEQYF. Combining the CDR3 with reference TRBV2 and TRBJ2-7 gives the whole variable domain EPEVTQTPSHQVTQMGQEVILRCVPISNHLYFYWYRQILGQKVEFLVSFYNNEISEKSEIFDDQFSVERPDGSNFTLKIRSTKLEDSAMYFCASKWEAGEQYFGPGTRLTVT.

Turning to this clonotype: The CDR3 end shows no conserved phenylalanine or tryptophan, and so a read error is likely. This sequence joins TRBV12-3 or TRBV12-4 and TRBJ1-2, with D possibly TRBD1 on 6 matching bases. V was shortened by 11 bases and J by 2 bases, with 27 bases between the two germline ends. This CDR3 comprises 17 residues. The CDR3 loop is CACCFSQAGALNYGYTS. CDR3 bases: TGTGCCTGCTGTTTTAGTCAGGCGGGGGCGCTGAACTATGGCTACACCTCC.

On this clonotype: The junction differs from germline at one of its ends, possibly a read error. J is TRBJ2-7 and V is TRBV16, with a possible D match to TRBD1 (6 bases). The CDR3 runs 16 residues. From germline, CDR1 is KGHSY and CDR2 FQNENV. In nucleotides, the CDR3 is TGTGCCGGCAGCCAAGTCAGGGGCGGCCTACCTTACGAGCAGTACTTC. It translates to CAGSQVRGGLPYEQYF. The whole variable domain, filled in from reference TRBV16 and TRBJ2-7, reads GEEVAQTPKHLVRGEGQKAKLYCAPIKGHSYVFWYQQVLKNEFKFLISFQNENVFDETGMPKERFSAKCLPNSPCSLEIQATKLEDSAVYFCAGSQVRGGLPYEQYFGPGTRLTVT.

On this clonotype itself: A much larger clone sits a single nucleotide away, making a read error possible. This chain links TRBV7-8 with TRBJ2-6; TRBD1 is a possible D gene (5 bases). This CDR3 comprises 17 residues. Germline V gives CDR1 SGHVS, CDR2 FQNEAQ. Written as DNA, the CDR3 is TGTGCCAGCAGCTTAGCGGCGTGGAGCTCTGGGGCCAACGTCATGACTTTC. It yields the protein CASSLAAWSSGANVMTF.